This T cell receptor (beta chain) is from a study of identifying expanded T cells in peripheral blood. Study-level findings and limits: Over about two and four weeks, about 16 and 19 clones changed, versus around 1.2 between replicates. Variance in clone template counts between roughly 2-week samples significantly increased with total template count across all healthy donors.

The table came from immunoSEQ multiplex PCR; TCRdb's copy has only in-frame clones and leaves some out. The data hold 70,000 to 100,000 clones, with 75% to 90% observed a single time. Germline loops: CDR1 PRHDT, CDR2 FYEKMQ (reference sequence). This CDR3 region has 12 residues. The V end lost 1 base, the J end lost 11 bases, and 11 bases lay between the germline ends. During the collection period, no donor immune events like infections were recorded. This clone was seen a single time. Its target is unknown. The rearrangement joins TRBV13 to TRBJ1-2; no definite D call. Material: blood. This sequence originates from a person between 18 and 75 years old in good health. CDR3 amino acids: CASSLEDQGYTF. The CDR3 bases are TGTGCCAGCAGCTTAGAGGACCAAGGATACACCTTC.